This T cell receptor (beta chain) was profiled in a study of CD8 T cell repertoires and HIV-1 epitope variants. Worth noting for this clone: The antigen remains unidentified.

Assay: immunoSEQ multiplex PCR; the TCRdb copy retains only in-frame clones and omits some. In the table there are 5,000 or so clones, 60% to 80% of which are singletons. V lost 0 bases and J 4 bases, leaving 12 bases between the germline ends. Germline V gene sequence: CDR1 MNHEY, CDR2 SMNVEV (reference sequence). The CDR3 is 15 residues long. This receptor was obtained from a male donor with HIV. The sequenced sample consisted of cultured CD8+ T cells derived from PBMCs. J is TRBJ1-1 and V is TRBV27; D is ambiguous. In nucleotides, the CDR3 is TGTGCCAGCAGTTTATCTGGGCCCTTAGGCACTGAAGCTTTCTTT. Translating it yields CASSLSGPLGTEAFF.